This T cell receptor (beta chain) is drawn from a study of cytomegalovirus exposure and HLA in healthy donors. This clone was counted a few times. What it recognizes is unknown. Broader study findings: An analysis done earlier found most TCR beta V segments productive about 90% or about 30% of the time. Later analysis placed DRB1 highest and HLA-C lowest in TCR association rates, which differed by HLA locus.

Trimming took 2 bases from V and 9 from J, leaving 11 bases between them. Germline lookup yields CDR1 WSHSY and CDR2 SAAADI. The CDR3 has 13 residues. Primers for the PCR totalled 60 Vbeta and 13 Jbeta. Authors' methods: Among the unique TCR beta chains that a later analysis counted, about 81 million in all, some 10 million were shared. Profiled with immunoSEQ multiplex PCR; TCRdb holds only in-frame clones, not every one. V and J calls and clone size are as listed in that table; D and trimming were resolved from the DNA. The sample holds more than 95,000 clones, about 80% seen once. The sample consisted of PBMCs. The chain is built from TRBV10-2 and TRBJ1-3; D ambiguous. The sequence was collected from a man aged 40-49 years in good health and CMV-seropositive. The CDR3 loop reads CASSEPGRATIYF. As DNA, the CDR3 is TGCGCCAGCAGTGAGCCCGGGAGAGCCACCATATATTTT.